This TCR beta chain came from a study of cytomegalovirus exposure and HLA in healthy donors. Regarding the study as a whole: For presence/absence analyses, sequencing depth was assumed to be roughly uniform across donors. Later analysis revealed greater clonal expansion in HLA-associated TCR beta chains than in equally common others.

Turning to this clone: As yet, its antigen is unknown.

Donors showed nominal health when sampled, although they likely had unrecorded immune exposures. This CDR3 contains 11 residues. Germline V gives CDR1 DFQATT, CDR2 SNEGSKA (reference sequence). Primers included in the PCR were 60 Vbeta and 13 Jbeta primers. Only in-frame clones appear in the TCRdb table, and some are missing; sequencing was by immunoSEQ multiplex PCR. The sample lists roughly 200,000 clones; roughly 80% were seen once. This sequence was found in a man aged 55 to 70 in good health and CMV-seronegative. The rearrangement links TRBV20-1 to TRBJ2-7; weak D call: TRBD1 (7 bases). Material: PBMCs. The chain's CDR3 is CSGGTAYEQYF. The CDR3 nucleotides read TGCAGCGGCGGGACAGCCTACGAGCAGTACTTC.